Shown below are 28 T cell receptor beta chains from a single sample sequenced in a study of T cell responses to AZD1222 COVID-19 vaccine. Sequencing was performed with immunoSEQ multiplex PCR; in TCRdb, only in-frame clones are kept and a portion is missing. This sample carries about 120,000 clones, 75% to 90% of them seen once, and the ten largest clones take roughly 11%. The sequences come from peripheral blood, collected on day 0 of MenACWY control vaccination. The receptors shown here come from an adult in good health.

The chain joins TRBV11-2 to TRBJ1-1, with D perhaps matching TRBD1 (6 bases). The germline V gene encodes CDR1 SGHAT and CDR2 FQNNGV. The V and J ends lost 4 bases and 2 bases respectively, with 11 bases between them. The CDR3 is made up of 14 amino acids. The DNA of the CDR3 is TGTGCCAGCAGCTCGGAGGGGGGCAACACTGAAGCTTTCTTT. This gives the protein CASSSEGGNTEAFF.

The chain joins TRBV7-9 to TRBJ2-3, with 10 bases aligning to TRBD2. This CDR3 is built from 14 residues. In germline, CDR1 is SEHNR, CDR2 FQNEAQ (reference sequence). Trimming took 5 bases from V and 2 from J; bases not matched to a gene: 1. DNA for the CDR3: TGTGCCAGCAGCACTAGCGGGGACACAGATACGCAGTATTTT. Protein sequence: CASSTSGDTDTQYF. The full variable domain, with the rest looked up from reference TRBV7-9 and TRBJ2-3, is DTGVSQNPRHKITKRGQNVTFRCDPISEHNRLYWYRQTLGQGPEFLTYFQNEAQLEKSRLLSDRFSAERPKGSFSTLEIQRTEQGDSAMYLCASSTSGDTDTQYFGPGTRLTVL.

This clone is a singleton in its sample. The J gene is TRBJ1-1, the V gene TRBV5-4; D may be TRBD1 (5 bases). The CDR3 sequence is 15 residues long. V gave up 0 bases and J gave up 1 base, with 10 bases separating them. Germline V gene data show CDR1 as SGHNT and CDR2 as YYREEE (reference sequence). The CDR3 coding sequence is TGTGCCAGCAGCTTGGCGGGACCCTGGAACACTGAAGCTTTCTTT. Its protein product is CASSLAGPWNTEAFF.

This clone was observed at least ten times. This sequence joins TRBV6-4 and TRBJ2-3; 9 nucleotides align to TRBD1. The germline V gene encodes CDR1 MRHNA and CDR2 SNTAGT. Trimming at V came to 0 bases and at J to 4 bases, leaving 5 bases not matched to a gene. CDR3 length: 16 amino acids. The CDR3 DNA follows: TGTGCCAGCAGTGACTCGACTACAGGGGGCGCAGATACGCAGTATTTT. It codes for CASSDSTTGGADTQYF.

The chain links TRBV21-1 to TRBJ2-3; the DNA was not used to check the table's D call, TRBD2. TRBV21-1 is a documented pseudogene. The length of the CDR3 is 16 residues. CDR3 region: CASSTGLAGVTDTQYF. CDR3 nucleotide sequence: TGTGCCAGCAGCACGGGACTAGCGGGAGTTACAGATACGCAGTATTTT.

V usage is TRBV24-1 and J usage is TRBJ2-1; D remains ambiguous. Germline V CDR1 and CDR2: KGHDR, SFDVKD. This CDR3 has 12 residues. The germline V and J ends were trimmed by 4 bases and 9 bases, with 9 bases remaining between them. CDR3 in amino acids: CATSETSGEQFF. The DNA of the CDR3 is TGTGCCACCAGTGAGACCTCAGGTGAGCAGTTCTTC.

The chain recombines TRBV30 with TRBJ2-6, with no clear D. CDR1 and CDR2 (germline): GTSNPN, SVGIG (reference sequence). The CDR3 is made up of 13 amino acids. With 3 bases removed from V and 4 bases from J, the gap between germline ends came to 7 bases. CDR3 nucleotide sequence: TGTGCCTGGAGACAGACCGGGGCCAACGTCCTGACTTTC. Translation: CAWRQTGANVLTF.

The J gene is TRBJ1-1, the V gene TRBV5-1, with 8 bases fitting TRBD1. CDR3 length: 15 amino acids. The J segment lost 11 bases and the V segment lost 1 base, leaving 13 bases of the junction unmatched. Germline V gene lookup returns CDR1 SGHRS and CDR2 YFSETQ. For the CDR3, the DNA is TGCGCCAGCAGCTTGACAACGAACGGACAGGGATCGGCTTTCTTT. This translates into CASSLTTNGQGSAFF.

CDR3 in amino acids: CASSLAGGRAQETQYF. In nucleotides, the CDR3 is TGTGCCAGCAGCTTGGCGGGGGGGAGGGCCCAGGAGACCCAGTACTTC. The V and J genes are TRBV5-4 and TRBJ2-5, with TRBD2 identical over 8 bases. Trimming at V came to 0 bases and at J to 5 bases, leaving 9 bases not matched to a gene. CDR3 length: 16 residues. CDR1 is SGHNT, CDR2 YYREEE, per germline (reference sequence).

V usage is TRBV11-3 and J usage is TRBJ2-1, with 9 positions matching TRBD2. Germline CDR1 reads SGHNT; CDR2 reads YENEEA. The CDR3 contains 16 residues. The V and J ends lost 6 bases and 1 base, in that order; junction bases with no gene match: 7. DNA for the CDR3: TGTGCCAGCAGTCCTAGCGGGATGACTTCCTACAATGAGCAGTTCTTC. This codes for CASSPSGMTSYNEQFF.

V usage is TRBV18 and J usage is TRBJ2-3; 8 nucleotides agree with TRBD2. CDR1 is KGHSH and CDR2 is LQKENI in the germline V gene. V dropped 3 bases and J dropped 4; count of bases not matched to a gene: 18. The CDR3 length is 19 residues. The CDR3 DNA sequence: TGTGCCAGCTCACCGCCTTTGGGACTAGGTCAAGGGACATCAGATACGCAGTATTTT. Its protein is CASSPPLGLGQGTSDTQYF.

This rearrangement joins TRBV18 to TRBJ2-7; D remains unclear. CDR1 KGHSH and CDR2 LQKENI come from the germline V gene. The CDR3 consists of 15 residues. V lost 2 bases to trimming and J lost 0 bases, with 11 bases between them. CDR3 bases: TGTGCCAGCTCACCAGAAGTGGGGTACTCCTACGAGCAGTACTTC. Translating it yields CASSPEVGYSYEQYF.

CDR3 protein: CASSSGAGDTQYF. The CDR3 coding sequence is TGTGCCAGCAGCTCGGGGGCGGGAGATACGCAGTATTTT. The V call is TRBV5-8, the J call TRBJ2-3, with D possibly being TRBD1 or TRBD2 (6 bases each). The V end was cut by 3 bases, the J end by 5 bases, with 10 bases between. This CDR3 contains 13 residues. Germline-derived CDR1 and CDR2 are SGHTS and YDEGEE.

V gene TRBV7-3 combines with J gene TRBJ2-1; D is uncertain. V dropped 3 bases and J dropped 7 bases, with 10 bases sitting between them. Looked up from germline, CDR1 is SGHTA and CDR2 is FQGTGA. The length of the CDR3 is 13 residues. The CDR3, as DNA: TGTGCCAGCAGCTTTGGTCCCGAAAATGAGCAGTTCTTC. Translating it yields CASSFGPENEQFF.

This clone was found once. This chain links TRBV7-9 with TRBJ1-1; D ambiguous. The germline V gene has CDR1 SEHNR and CDR2 FQNEAQ (reference sequence). The CDR3 spans 11 residues. Trimming stripped 2 bases from V and 8 bases from J, with 6 bases between. Here the CDR3 DNA reads TGTGCCAGCAGCTTAACGCCGGAAGCTTTCTTT. Translation gives CASSLTPEAFF.

The chain is built from TRBV18 and TRBJ2-1; D not resolved. V was shortened by 2 bases and J by 1 base, with 9 bases between the two germline ends. CDR3 length equals 15 residues. Germline V gives CDR1 KGHSH, CDR2 LQKENI. The CDR3 coding sequence is TGTGCCAGCTCACCAGTCGACCCTTCCTACAATGAGCAGTTCTTC. It encodes CASSPVDPSYNEQFF.

This clone was found once. The J gene is TRBJ1-5, the V gene TRBV5-5; D perhaps matches TRBD1 (6 bases). The germline gives CDR1 SGHKS, CDR2 YYEKEE (reference sequence). The CDR3 is made up of 15 amino acids. The V and J ends lost 2 bases and 1 base respectively, with 10 bases between them. The CDR3 spells CASSLTGTSNQPQHF. The CDR3 DNA is TGTGCCAGCAGCTTAACAGGGACAAGCAATCAGCCCCAGCATTTT.

V is TRBV11-3 and J is TRBJ1-2, with 8 positions matching TRBD1. The CDR3 runs to 17 residues. Trimming cost V 5 bases and J 10 bases; bases outside gene matches: 21. Germline CDR1 SGHNT, CDR2 YENEEA. This CDR3 reads CASSPAPGGQGPGDYTF. CDR3 in DNA: TGTGCCAGCAGCCCCGCGCCTGGTGGACAGGGCCCCGGAGACTACACCTTC.

The V call is TRBV27, the J call TRBJ2-3; no clear D gene. The germline V and J ends were trimmed by 3 bases and 4 bases, with 8 bases remaining between them. There are 13 residues in the CDR3. Germline V CDR1 and CDR2: MNHEY, SMNVEV (reference sequence). The CDR3 nucleotides are TGTGCCAGCAGTTTGGGAATATCAGATACGCAGTATTTT. Translated: CASSLGISDTQYF.

The count of this clone is one. The chain couples TRBV25-1 to TRBJ1-6; TRBD1 matches 9 bases. Per germline, CDR1 MGHDK and CDR2 SYGVNS. The CDR3 consists of 16 residues. The V and J ends lost 10 bases and 5 bases, in that order; junction bases with no gene match: 12. CDR3 amino acids: CATQSTGQGNNSPLHF. CDR3 bases: TGTGCCACCCAGTCCACGGGACAGGGCAATAATTCACCCCTCCACTTT.

The rearrangement uses TRBV5-4 and TRBJ1-1; D not certain. V lost 4 bases and J lost 1, with 8 bases in between. CDR1 and CDR2 from the germline V gene are SGHNT and YYREEE (reference sequence). This CDR3 is built from 13 residues. The CDR3 region is CASSPITNTEAFF. The CDR3 DNA reads as TGTGCCAGCAGCCCAATAACGAACACTGAAGCTTTCTTT.

The gene calls are TRBV5-1 and TRBJ2-3; 7 positions match TRBD2. Losses at the gene ends were 4 bases for V and 3 bases for J; bases not matched to a gene: 5. Germline-derived CDR1 and CDR2 are SGHRS and YFSETQ. This CDR3 region has 14 residues. CDR3 nucleotides: TGCGCCAGCAGCGGGGGAGGGCCTACAGATACGCAGTATTTT. It yields the protein CASSGGGPTDTQYF.

The rearrangement uses TRBV7-6 and TRBJ2-1; 11 positions agree with TRBD2. This CDR3 is 16 amino acids long. V dropped 5 bases and J dropped 1; count of bases not matched to a gene: 4. Per germline, CDR1 SGHVS and CDR2 FNYEAQ. The CDR3 DNA follows: TGTGCCAGCAGCCTCCTAGCGGGAGGTTCCTACAATGAGCAGTTCTTC. Protein sequence: CASSLLAGGSYNEQFF.

The rearrangement uses TRBV5-5 and TRBJ2-1, with 9 nucleotides matching TRBD2. V gave up 2 bases and J gave up 7 bases; unmatched junction bases: 22. Germline assignment: CDR1 SGHKS and CDR2 YYEKEE (reference sequence). The CDR3 runs to 20 residues. CDR3 amino acids: CASSFGGPARREGLGNEQFF. CDR3 DNA: TGTGCCAGCAGCTTCGGGGGGCCAGCTAGGCGGGAGGGCCTCGGGAATGAGCAGTTCTTC.

The rearrangement uses TRBV2 and TRBJ2-4; D perhaps matches TRBD1 (6 bases). V lost 4 bases to trimming and J lost 7 bases, with 14 bases between them. Germline CDR1 reads SNHLY; CDR2 reads FYNNEI. The CDR3 spans 14 residues. The CDR3 DNA reads TGTGCCAGCAGTGTTGATAATCAGGGGAACATTCAGTACTTC. It yields the protein CASSVDNQGNIQYF.

This chain links TRBV2 with TRBJ1-6, with 8 bases fitting TRBD1. Per germline, CDR1 SNHLY and CDR2 FYNNEI. V was clipped by 5 bases and J by 10 bases; unmatched bases: 7. The length of the CDR3 is 14 residues. The CDR3 protein is CASSSTGDLSPLHF. CDR3 bases: TGTGCCAGCAGTTCGACAGGGGATCTGTCACCCCTCCACTTT. Using reference TRBV2 and TRBJ1-6 for the parts outside the CDR3, the full variable domain is EPEVTQTPSHQVTQMGQEVILRCVPISNHLYFYWYRQILGQKVEFLVSFYNNEISEKSEIFDDQFSVERPDGSNFTLKIRSTKLEDSAMYFCASSSTGDLSPLHFGNGTRLTVT.

The rearrangement links TRBV7-2 to TRBJ1-5; 7 bases agree with TRBD1. The CDR3 loop spans 15 amino acids. Germline CDR1 is SGHTA and CDR2 is FQGNSA. J was trimmed by 2 bases and V by 5 bases; bases with no gene match: 6. The chain's CDR3 is CASSLNTGGNQPQHF. The CDR3 region has the DNA TGTGCCAGCAGCCTTAACACAGGGGGCAATCAGCCCCAGCATTTT.

The chain joins TRBV10-1 to TRBJ1-5, with 12 bases fitting TRBD1. Germline V gives CDR1 WNHNN, CDR2 SYGVQD (reference sequence). This CDR3 comprises 18 residues. With 6 bases clipped from V and 0 bases from J, the junction kept 9 bases outside the gene matches. CDR3 loop: CASRRDRGRRYSNQPQHF. The CDR3 DNA reads TGCGCCAGCAGGCGGGACAGGGGGCGCCGTTATAGCAATCAGCCCCAGCATTTT.